Listed below are T cell receptor beta chains from one sample, sequenced in a study of control samples from healthy donors and cancer patients. Data came from immunoSEQ multiplex PCR; TCRdb stores just in-frame clones and leaves some out. The table includes some 150,000 clones, more than 90% detected once. The sequencing sample was made of blood. Source of these receptors: a man between 25 and 39 years old in good health. CDR3s leave out the opening cysteine and the closing phenylalanine or tryptophan. A D gene is named only where the DNA matches it firmly.

>TRBV18|TRBJ1-2|-
ASSPPEGRSYGYT
>TRBV7-8|TRBJ2-5|TRBD2
ASSLGTSGGALETQY
>TRBV6-1|TRBJ1-2|-
ASSEAGNTYGYT
>TRBV7-8|TRBJ1-1|-
ASTRGQNTEAF
>TRBV27|TRBJ2-1|TRBD2
ASSTRTSGNYNEQF
>TRBV27|TRBJ2-1|-
ASSLMAGALYNEQF
>TRBV5-4|TRBJ1-1|TRBD1
ASSLFRTGGTEAF
>TRBV29-1|TRBJ2-3|-
SVVRFSTDTQY
>TRBV28|TRBJ1-5|-
ASSEIGQSNQPQH
>TRBV19|TRBJ1-2|-
ASSSGDYGYT
>TRBV28|TRBJ2-7|-
ASSSSSYEQY
>TRBV28|TRBJ2-6|-
ASSFRTGANVLT
>TRBV28|TRBJ1-2|TRBD1
ASGQTGTGYGYT
>TRBV13|TRBJ2-2|TRBD1
ASSFARTGPNTGELF
>TRBV18|TRBJ2-6|TRBD1
ASSPRQGARLRSSGANVLT
>TRBV29-1|TRBJ1-3|-
SVRGSGNTIY
>TRBV14|TRBJ2-1|-
ASSHLGGASYNEQF
>TRBV5-1|TRBJ1-1|TRBD1
ASTRTGYDTEAF
>TRBV14|TRBJ2-7|TRBD1
ASSPGTGLYEQY
>TRBV6-6|TRBJ2-3|TRBD1
ASRGDRGPINTQY
>TRBV2|TRBJ2-7|-
ASSEMYEQY
>TRBV28|TRBJ1-5|TRBD1
ASSSGQGGNQPQH
>TRBV10-3|TRBJ1-6|-
AISEGGGYNSPLH
>TRBV5-1|TRBJ1-6|TRBD1
ASSSVPGQKNSPLH
>TRBV12-3/TRBV12-4|TRBJ2-1|-
ASSMDGNEQF
>TRBV19|TRBJ2-1|TRBD1
ASSLPGQGLREQF
>TRBV6-1|TRBJ2-7|TRBD1
ASSEASVTGGYEQY
>TRBV2|TRBJ2-6|-
ASMTTGANVLT
>TRBV5-4|TRBJ1-2|-
ASSSSDGLYGYT
>TRBV11-2|TRBJ2-7|-
ASSSRLESYEQY
>TRBV30|TRBJ2-7|-
AWSQGHSYEQY
>TRBV10-3|TRBJ2-7|TRBD1
AISGTGAEQY
>TRBV3-1/TRBV3-2|TRBJ2-7|-
ASSQSGGSDEQY
>TRBV6-5|TRBJ2-1|TRBD2
ASSYSPSGGDWEQF
>TRBV7-9|TRBJ2-7|TRBD1
AIDRDYEQY
>TRBV28|TRBJ1-1|-
ASTHRDVLNTEAF
>TRBV28|TRBJ1-5|-
ASSLGANQPQH
>TRBV5-1|TRBJ2-7|TRBD1
ASSLVGQGAGYEQY
>TRBV5-6|TRBJ2-3|TRBD2
ASSLALAGGDTQY
>TRBV2|TRBJ1-2|TRBD1
ARTGSSNYGYT
>TRBV11-2|TRBJ2-1|-
ASSLGAYEQF
>TRBV23-1|TRBJ2-2|-
ASKPDFLHVTTGELF
>TRBV15|TRBJ1-2|-
ATRPTLGGYT
>TRBV14|TRBJ1-1|-
ASSQGVGRDYTEAF
>TRBV5-1|TRBJ1-1|-
ASSLVRGPAF
>TRBV27|TRBJ2-3|-
ASSLSGGSTDTQY
>TRBV27|TRBJ1-5|-
ASSLGQTNQPQH
>TRBV9|TRBJ2-3|-
ASSAGQPGGDTQY
>TRBV30|TRBJ1-2|-
AWSAGTFTSGYT
>TRBV7-2|TRBJ1-3|-
ASSPPPGAGNTIY
>TRBV5-1|TRBJ1-4|-
ASSQDISTNEKLF